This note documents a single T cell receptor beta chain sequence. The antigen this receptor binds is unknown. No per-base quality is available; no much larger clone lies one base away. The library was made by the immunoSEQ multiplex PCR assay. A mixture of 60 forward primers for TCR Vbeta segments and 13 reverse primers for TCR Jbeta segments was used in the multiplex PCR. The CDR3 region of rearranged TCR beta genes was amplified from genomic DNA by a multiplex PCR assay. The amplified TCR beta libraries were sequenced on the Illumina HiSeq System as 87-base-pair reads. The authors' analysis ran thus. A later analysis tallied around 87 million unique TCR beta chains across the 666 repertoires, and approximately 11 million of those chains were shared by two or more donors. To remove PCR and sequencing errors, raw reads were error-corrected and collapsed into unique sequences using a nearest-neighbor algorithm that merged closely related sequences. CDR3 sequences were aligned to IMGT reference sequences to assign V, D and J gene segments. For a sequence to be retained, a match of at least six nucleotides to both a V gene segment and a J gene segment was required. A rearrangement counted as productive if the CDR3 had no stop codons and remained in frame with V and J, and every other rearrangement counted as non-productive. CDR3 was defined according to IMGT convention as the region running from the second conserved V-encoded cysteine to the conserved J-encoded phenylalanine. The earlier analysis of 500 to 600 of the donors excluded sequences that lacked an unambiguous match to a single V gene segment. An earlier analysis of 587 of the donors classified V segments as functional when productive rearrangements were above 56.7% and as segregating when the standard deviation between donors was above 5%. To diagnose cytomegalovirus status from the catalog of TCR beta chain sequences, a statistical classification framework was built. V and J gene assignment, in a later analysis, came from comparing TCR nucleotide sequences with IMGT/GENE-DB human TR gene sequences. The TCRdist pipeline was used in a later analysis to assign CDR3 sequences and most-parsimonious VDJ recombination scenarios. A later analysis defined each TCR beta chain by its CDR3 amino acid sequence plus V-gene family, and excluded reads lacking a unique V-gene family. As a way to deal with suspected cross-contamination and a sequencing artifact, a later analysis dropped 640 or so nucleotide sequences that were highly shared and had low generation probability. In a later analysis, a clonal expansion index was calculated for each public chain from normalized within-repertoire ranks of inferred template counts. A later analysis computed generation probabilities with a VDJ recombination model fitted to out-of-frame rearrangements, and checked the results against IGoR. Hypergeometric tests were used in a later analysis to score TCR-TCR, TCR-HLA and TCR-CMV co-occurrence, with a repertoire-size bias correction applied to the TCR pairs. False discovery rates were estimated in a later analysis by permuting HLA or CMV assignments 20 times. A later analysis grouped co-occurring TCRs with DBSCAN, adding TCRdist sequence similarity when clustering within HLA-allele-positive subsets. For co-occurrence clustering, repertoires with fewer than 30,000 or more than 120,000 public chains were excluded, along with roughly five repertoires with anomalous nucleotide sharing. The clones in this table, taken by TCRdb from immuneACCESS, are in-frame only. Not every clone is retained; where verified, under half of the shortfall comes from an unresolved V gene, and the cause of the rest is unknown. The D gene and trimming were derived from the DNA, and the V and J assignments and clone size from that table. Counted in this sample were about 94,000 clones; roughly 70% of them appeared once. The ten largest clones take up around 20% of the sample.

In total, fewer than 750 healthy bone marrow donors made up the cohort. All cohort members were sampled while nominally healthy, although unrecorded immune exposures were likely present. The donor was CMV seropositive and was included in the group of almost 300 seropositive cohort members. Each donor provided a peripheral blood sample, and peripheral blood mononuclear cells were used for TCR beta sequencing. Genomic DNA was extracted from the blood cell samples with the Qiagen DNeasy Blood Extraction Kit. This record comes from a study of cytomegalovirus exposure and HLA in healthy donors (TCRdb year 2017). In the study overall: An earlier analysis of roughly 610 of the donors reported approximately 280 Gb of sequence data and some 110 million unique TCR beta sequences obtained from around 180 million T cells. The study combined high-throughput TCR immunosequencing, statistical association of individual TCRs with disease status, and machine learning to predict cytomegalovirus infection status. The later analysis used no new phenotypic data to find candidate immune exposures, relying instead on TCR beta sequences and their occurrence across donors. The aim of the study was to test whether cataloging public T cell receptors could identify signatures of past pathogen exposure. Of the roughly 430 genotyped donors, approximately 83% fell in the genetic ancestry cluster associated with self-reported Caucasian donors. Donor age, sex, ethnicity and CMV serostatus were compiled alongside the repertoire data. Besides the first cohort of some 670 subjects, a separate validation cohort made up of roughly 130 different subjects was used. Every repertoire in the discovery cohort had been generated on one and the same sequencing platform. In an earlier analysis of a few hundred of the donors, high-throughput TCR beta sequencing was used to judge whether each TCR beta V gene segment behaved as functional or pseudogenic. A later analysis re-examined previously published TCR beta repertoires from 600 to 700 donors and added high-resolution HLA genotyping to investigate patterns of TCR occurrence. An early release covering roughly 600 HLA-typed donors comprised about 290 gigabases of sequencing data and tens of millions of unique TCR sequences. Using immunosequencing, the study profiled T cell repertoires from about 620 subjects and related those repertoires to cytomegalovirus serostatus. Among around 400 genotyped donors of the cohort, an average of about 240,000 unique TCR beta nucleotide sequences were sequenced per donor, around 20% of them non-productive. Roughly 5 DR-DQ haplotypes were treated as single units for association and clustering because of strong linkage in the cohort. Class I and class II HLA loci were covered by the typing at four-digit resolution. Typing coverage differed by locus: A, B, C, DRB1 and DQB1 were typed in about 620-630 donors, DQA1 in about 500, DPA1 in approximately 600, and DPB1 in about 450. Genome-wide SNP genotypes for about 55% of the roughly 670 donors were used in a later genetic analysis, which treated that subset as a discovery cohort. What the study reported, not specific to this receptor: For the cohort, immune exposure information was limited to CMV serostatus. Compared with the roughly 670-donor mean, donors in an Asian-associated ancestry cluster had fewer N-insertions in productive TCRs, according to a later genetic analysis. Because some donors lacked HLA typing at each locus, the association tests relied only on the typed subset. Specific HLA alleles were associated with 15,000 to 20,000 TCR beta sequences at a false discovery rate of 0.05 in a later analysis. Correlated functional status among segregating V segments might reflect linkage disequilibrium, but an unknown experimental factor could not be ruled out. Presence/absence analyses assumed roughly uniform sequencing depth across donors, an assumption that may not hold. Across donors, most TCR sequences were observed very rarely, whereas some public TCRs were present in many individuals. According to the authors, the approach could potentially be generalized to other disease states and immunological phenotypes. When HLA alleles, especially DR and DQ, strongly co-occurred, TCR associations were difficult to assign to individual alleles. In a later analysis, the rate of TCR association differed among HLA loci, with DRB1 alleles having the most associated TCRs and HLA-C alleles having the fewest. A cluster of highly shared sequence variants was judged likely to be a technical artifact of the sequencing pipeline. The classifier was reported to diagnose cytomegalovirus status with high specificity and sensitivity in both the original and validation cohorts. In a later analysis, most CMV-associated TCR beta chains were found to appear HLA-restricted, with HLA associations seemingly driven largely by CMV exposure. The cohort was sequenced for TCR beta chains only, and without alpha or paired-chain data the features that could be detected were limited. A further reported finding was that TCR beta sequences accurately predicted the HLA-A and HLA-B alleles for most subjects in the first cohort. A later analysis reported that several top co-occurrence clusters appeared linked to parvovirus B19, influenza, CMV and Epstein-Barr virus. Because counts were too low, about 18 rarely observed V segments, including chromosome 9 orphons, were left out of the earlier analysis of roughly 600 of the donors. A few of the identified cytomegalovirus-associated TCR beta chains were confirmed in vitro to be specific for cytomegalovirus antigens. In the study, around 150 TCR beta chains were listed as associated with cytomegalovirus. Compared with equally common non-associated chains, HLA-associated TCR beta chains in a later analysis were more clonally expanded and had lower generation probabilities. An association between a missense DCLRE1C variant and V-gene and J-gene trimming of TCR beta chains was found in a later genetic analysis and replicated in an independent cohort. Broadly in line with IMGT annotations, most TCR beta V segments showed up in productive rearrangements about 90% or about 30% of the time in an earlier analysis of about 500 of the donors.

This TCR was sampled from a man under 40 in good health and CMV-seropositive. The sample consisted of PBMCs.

The CDR3 protein is CASSLGLAGDTGELFF. DNA sequence: TGTGCCAGCAGCTTGGGACTAGCGGGAGACACCGGGGAGCTGTTTTTT. The chain is assembled from TRBV7-3 and TRBJ2-2; 14 bases in the middle match TRBD2. V loses 3 bases at its end and J loses 3 bases; junction bases beyond the gene matches: 0. The germline V gene specifies SGHTA as CDR1 and FQGTGA as CDR2. Including the terminal cysteine and phenylalanine, the CDR3 comprises 16 residues. The retained sequence is limited to the CDR3, 48 bases, with the frame set at the first base. Joined to the reference TRBV7-3 and TRBJ2-2 proteins, this CDR3 gives the full variable domain: GAGVSQTPSNKVTEKGKYVELRCDPISGHTALYWYRQSLGQGPEFLIYFQGTGAADDSGLPNDRFFAVRPEGSVSTLKIQRTERGDSAVYLCASSLGLAGDTGELFFGEGSRLTVL.